This is a list of T cell receptor beta chains from one sample in a study of CD8+CD57+ T cells in acquired aplastic anemia. TCRdb called the reads again in MiXCR, with one record for every CDR3 protein. Among fewer than 250,000 distinct CDR3 sequences listed, roughly 56% were seen once. Sequenced sample: sorted CD4+, CD8+, or CD8+CD57+ T cells (not recorded which) from PBMCs. The origin of the receptors is a human donor in good health, serving as a control. The CDR3 runs from the conserved cysteine through the conserved F or W. D genes are given only for firm matches. Where a row states a size, it is once, few, many or the class of an expanded clone; other rows omit it.

CDR3nt: TGTGCCACCAGTGACTCCGTTTATGGCTACACCTTC
CDR3aa: CATSDSVYGYTF
j_gene: TRBJ1-2
len: 12
v_gene: TRBV24-1
abundance: many
d_gene: -

CDR3nt: TGTGCCAGCAAAGCGGGACAGGGGGCGTATGAGCAGTTCTTC
CDR3aa: CASKAGQGAYEQFF
j_gene: TRBJ2-1
len: 14
v_gene: TRBV6-4
abundance: many
d_gene: TRBD1

CDR3nt: TGTGCCAGTAGTATGGGGGAGAATCAGCCCCAGCATTTT
CDR3aa: CASSMGENQPQHF
j_gene: TRBJ1-5
len: 13
v_gene: TRBV19
abundance: -
d_gene: -

CDR3nt: TGTGCCACCCACCGGGACAGGGGTTACGAGCAGTACTTC
CDR3aa: CATHRDRGYEQYF
j_gene: TRBJ2-7
len: 13
v_gene: TRBV6-2/TRBV6-3
abundance: many
d_gene: TRBD1

CDR3nt: TGTGCCAGCAGCTTAGGGGACGACTCACCCCTCCACTTT
CDR3aa: CASSLGDDSPLHF
j_gene: TRBJ1-6
len: 13
v_gene: TRBV11-3
abundance: -
d_gene: -

CDR3nt: TGTGCCAGCAGTTTGGGGACGGATGAAGAAAAACTGTTTTTT
CDR3aa: CASSLGTDEEKLFF
j_gene: TRBJ1-4
len: 14
v_gene: TRBV28
abundance: -
d_gene: -

CDR3nt: TGTGCCACCAGCAGAGGAACGAACCGGGACAGGGGGCGCGCCTATGGCTACACCTTC
CDR3aa: CATSRGTNRDRGRAYGYTF
j_gene: TRBJ1-2
len: 19
v_gene: TRBV15
abundance: once
d_gene: TRBD1

CDR3nt: TGTGCCAGCAGCTTGATGGGACTAGCGGGGGATGAGCAGTTCTTC
CDR3aa: CASSLMGLAGDEQFF
j_gene: TRBJ2-1
len: 15
v_gene: TRBV5-6
abundance: many
d_gene: TRBD2

CDR3nt: TGCAGTGCTAACAGGGATTGGGGCGAGCAGTACTTC
CDR3aa: CSANRDWGEQYF
j_gene: TRBJ2-7
len: 12
v_gene: TRBV20-1
abundance: -
d_gene: -

CDR3nt: TGTGCCAGCAGGGTCGACATCATGAACACTGAAGCTTTCTTT
CDR3aa: CASRVDIMNTEAFF
j_gene: TRBJ1-1
len: 14
v_gene: TRBV2
abundance: -
d_gene: -

CDR3nt: TGTGCCACGGGGACTAGCGGGGGGGGCTACAATGAGCAGTTCTTC
CDR3aa: CATGTSGGGYNEQFF
j_gene: TRBJ2-1
len: 15
v_gene: TRBV10-3
abundance: -
d_gene: TRBD2

CDR3nt: TGTGCCATCAGTGAGTCTGGTATGCGCAGGATCTACGAGCAGTACTTC
CDR3aa: CAISESGMRRIYEQYF
j_gene: TRBJ2-7
len: 16
v_gene: TRBV10-3
abundance: medium-sized
d_gene: -

CDR3nt: TGTGCCGAGTTAGATATAGAGACCCAGTACTTC
CDR3aa: CAELDIETQYF
j_gene: TRBJ2-5
len: 11
v_gene: TRBV7-9
abundance: -
d_gene: -

CDR3nt: TGTGCCAGCAGCTCTACTTTGACTAGCATCGGGGAGCTGTTTTTT
CDR3aa: CASSSTLTSIGELFF
j_gene: TRBJ2-2
len: 15
v_gene: TRBV7-6
abundance: -
d_gene: TRBD2

CDR3nt: TGTGCCAGCAGCCAATCGGGGTCCACTGAAGCTTTCTTT
CDR3aa: CASSQSGSTEAFF
j_gene: TRBJ1-1
len: 13
v_gene: TRBV14
abundance: many
d_gene: -

CDR3nt: TGTGCCAGTAATAGATGGGAAGGCTTGGGCTATGGCTACACCTTC
CDR3aa: CASNRWEGLGYGYTF
j_gene: TRBJ1-2
len: 15
v_gene: TRBV19
abundance: -
d_gene: -

CDR3nt: TGTGCCAGCAGCTTTTCGGGGTCGGGAGAGACCCAGTACTTC
CDR3aa: CASSFSGSGETQYF
j_gene: TRBJ2-5
len: 14
v_gene: TRBV5-5
abundance: few
d_gene: -

CDR3nt: TGTGCCAGCAGTGAAATGGACAGGGCTAACGACGAGCAGTACTTC
CDR3aa: CASSEMDRANDEQYF
j_gene: TRBJ2-7
len: 15
v_gene: TRBV25-1
abundance: few
d_gene: TRBD1

CDR3nt: TGTGCCAGCAGTCCAGGACAGGGGCCGACCTACAATGAGCAGTTCTTC
CDR3aa: CASSPGQGPTYNEQFF
j_gene: TRBJ2-1
len: 16
v_gene: TRBV28
abundance: many
d_gene: TRBD1

CDR3nt: TGTGCCAGCAGTCCCGGACCTGAAGCTTTCTTT
CDR3aa: CASSPGPEAFF
j_gene: TRBJ1-1
len: 11
v_gene: TRBV2
abundance: few
d_gene: -

CDR3nt: TGCGCCAGCAGCTTCGGCGGTAACTCCTACGAGCAGTACTTC
CDR3aa: CASSFGGNSYEQYF
j_gene: TRBJ2-7
len: 14
v_gene: TRBV5-1
abundance: -
d_gene: -

CDR3nt: TGTGCCAGCAGCTTAGTAAGGGCAGAGCAAGAGACCCAGTACTTC
CDR3aa: CASSLVRAEQETQYF
j_gene: TRBJ2-5
len: 15
v_gene: TRBV5-5
abundance: -
d_gene: -

CDR3nt: TGTGCCAGTAGTAAGGACAGGGGATACGAGCAGTACTTC
CDR3aa: CASSKDRGYEQYF
j_gene: TRBJ2-7
len: 13
v_gene: TRBV19
abundance: -
d_gene: TRBD1

CDR3nt: TGCGGTGCTCAAGTACAGGGTCGGGAGTACGAGCAGTACTTC
CDR3aa: CGAQVQGREYEQYF
j_gene: TRBJ2-7
len: 14
v_gene: TRBV20-1
abundance: -
d_gene: -

CDR3nt: TGTGCCAGCATAACAGGCGCTACTGAAAAACTGTTTTTT
CDR3aa: CASITGATEKLFF
j_gene: TRBJ1-4
len: 13
v_gene: TRBV28
abundance: -
d_gene: -

CDR3nt: TGCGCCAGCAACGCCGGGACAGGGGTCTTCGGAGGCTACACCTTC
CDR3aa: CASNAGTGVFGGYTF
j_gene: TRBJ1-2
len: 15
v_gene: TRBV10-2
abundance: few
d_gene: TRBD1

CDR3nt: TGTGCCAGCAGCAACAGGGTTCCGCAGTTCTTC
CDR3aa: CASSNRVPQFF
j_gene: TRBJ2-1
len: 11
v_gene: TRBV7-2
abundance: -
d_gene: -

CDR3nt: TGTGCCAGCAGCTTAGAGGAGGGAAATGATGAGCAGTTCTTC
CDR3aa: CASSLEEGNDEQFF
j_gene: TRBJ2-1
len: 14
v_gene: TRBV7-9
abundance: -
d_gene: -

CDR3nt: TGTGCCAGCAGCCAGACAGGAACGGTCGCTAATCAGCCCCAGCATTTT
CDR3aa: CASSQTGTVANQPQHF
j_gene: TRBJ1-5
len: 16
v_gene: TRBV28
abundance: few
d_gene: -

CDR3nt: TGCGCCAGCAGCTTTGCCGGGAGCTATGGCTACACCTTC
CDR3aa: CASSFAGSYGYTF
j_gene: TRBJ1-2
len: 13
v_gene: TRBV5-1
abundance: many
d_gene: -

CDR3nt: TGTGCCAGTAGTATGGCGGGTACCAATCAGCCCCAGCATTTT
CDR3aa: CASSMAGTNQPQHF
j_gene: TRBJ1-5
len: 14
v_gene: TRBV19
abundance: -
d_gene: -

CDR3nt: TGTGCCAGCAGCTTAGCGCTATGGTATGGGGGCACTGAAGCTTTCTTT
CDR3aa: CASSLALWYGGTEAFF
j_gene: TRBJ1-1
len: 16
v_gene: TRBV7-2
abundance: many
d_gene: -

CDR3nt: TGTGCCAGCAGCTCTAGGACAGACTACGAGCAGTACTTC
CDR3aa: CASSSRTDYEQYF
j_gene: TRBJ2-7
len: 13
v_gene: TRBV7-2
abundance: -
d_gene: -

CDR3nt: TGTGCCAGCAGGTCGGACTACACTGAAGCTTTCTTT
CDR3aa: CASRSDYTEAFF
j_gene: TRBJ1-1
len: 12
v_gene: TRBV6-7
abundance: few
d_gene: -

CDR3nt: TGCAGTGCGTCCGGGACAGGGGGCGATTACTATGGCTACACCTTC
CDR3aa: CSASGTGGDYYGYTF
j_gene: TRBJ1-2
len: 15
v_gene: TRBV20-1
abundance: few
d_gene: TRBD1

CDR3nt: TGTGCCAGCAGCCAGAGACTAGCCGGAGAGACCCAGTACTTC
CDR3aa: CASSQRLAGETQYF
j_gene: TRBJ2-5
len: 14
v_gene: TRBV14
abundance: many
d_gene: TRBD2

CDR3nt: TGTGCCAGCTCATCACCGAACCTGAGAGCTTTCTTT
CDR3aa: CASSSPNLRAFF
j_gene: TRBJ1-1
len: 12
v_gene: TRBV18
abundance: few
d_gene: -

CDR3nt: TGTGCCACCAGCAGAGATCGTTCAAACTCCCCGATAGGGTACGAGCAGTACTTC
CDR3aa: CATSRDRSNSPIGYEQYF
j_gene: TRBJ2-7
len: 18
v_gene: TRBV15
abundance: -
d_gene: -

CDR3nt: TGCGCCAGCAGCTTGGACCCGGGACAGTCCTTC
CDR3aa: CASSLDPGQSF
j_gene: TRBJ2-7
len: 11
v_gene: TRBV7-3
abundance: -
d_gene: TRBD1

CDR3nt: TGTGCCACCAGCCCCATGGGGTCCACTGAAGCTTTCTTT
CDR3aa: CATSPMGSTEAFF
j_gene: TRBJ1-1
len: 13
v_gene: TRBV15
abundance: once
d_gene: -

CDR3nt: TGTGCCAGCAGTCATAGACTAGCGGGGTACGTTTTTGTTTACAATGAGCAGTATTTT
CDR3aa: CASSHRLAGYVFVYNEQYF
j_gene: TRBJ2-3
len: 19
v_gene: TRBV9
abundance: -
d_gene: TRBD2

CDR3nt: TGTGCCACCGCGAACAGGGGTCTTGCGGGTCGCGAGCAGTACTTC
CDR3aa: CATANRGLAGREQYF
j_gene: TRBJ2-7
len: 15
v_gene: TRBV15
abundance: -
d_gene: TRBD1

CDR3nt: TGTGCCACCAGTGATCAGGGGGGTACTGAAGCTTTCTTT
CDR3aa: CATSDQGGTEAFF
j_gene: TRBJ1-1
len: 13
v_gene: TRBV24-1
abundance: -
d_gene: TRBD1

CDR3nt: TGTGCCAGCAGCTTAGTAATGTGGTATCGAGCGGGGGGGCCGGAGACCCAGTACTTC
CDR3aa: CASSLVMWYRAGGPETQYF
j_gene: TRBJ2-5
len: 19
v_gene: TRBV7-4
abundance: -
d_gene: TRBD2

CDR3nt: TGTGCCAGCAGCTTGGAGGGATTCGAGCCCCAGCATTTT
CDR3aa: CASSLEGFEPQHF
j_gene: TRBJ1-5
len: 13
v_gene: TRBV5-6
abundance: many
d_gene: -

CDR3nt: TGCAGTTTTACGGGGACAGGGAAAAACAATGAGCAGTTCTTC
CDR3aa: CSFTGTGKNNEQFF
j_gene: TRBJ2-1
len: 14
v_gene: TRBV29-1
abundance: -
d_gene: TRBD1

CDR3nt: TGTGCCAGCAGCTTTGGGGGGCAAGGGTATGGCCACACCTTC
CDR3aa: CASSFGGQGYGHTF
j_gene: TRBJ1-2
len: 14
v_gene: TRBV7-2
abundance: -
d_gene: -

CDR3nt: TGTGCCAGCAGCTCGGGACTAGAAAACTACAATTCACCCCTCCACTTT
CDR3aa: CASSSGLENYNSPLHF
j_gene: TRBJ1-6
len: 16
v_gene: TRBV7-2
abundance: -
d_gene: -

CDR3nt: TGCGCCAGCTGTCGAGGGACAGGGAACACTGAAGCTTTCTTT
CDR3aa: CASCRGTGNTEAFF
j_gene: TRBJ1-1
len: 14
v_gene: TRBV10-2
abundance: -
d_gene: TRBD1

CDR3nt: TGTGCCAGCAGCTTAGGCGTCAGTGTCTACGAGCAGTACTTC
CDR3aa: CASSLGVSVYEQYF
j_gene: TRBJ2-7
len: 14
v_gene: TRBV13
abundance: -
d_gene: -

CDR3nt: TGTGCCAGCAGCTCGGGACAGGGGGCGAATGAGCAGTATTTT
CDR3aa: CASSSGQGANEQYF
j_gene: TRBJ2-3
len: 14
v_gene: TRBV7-3
abundance: -
d_gene: TRBD1

CDR3nt: TGTGCCAGCAGTTACTGGACAGGGATGAACACTGAAGCTTTCTTT
CDR3aa: CASSYWTGMNTEAFF
j_gene: TRBJ1-1
len: 15
v_gene: TRBV6-5
abundance: many
d_gene: TRBD1

CDR3nt: TGCGCCAGCAACGCCGGGACAGGGGAGGAGACCCAGTACTTC
CDR3aa: CASNAGTGEETQYF
j_gene: TRBJ2-5
len: 14
v_gene: TRBV10-2
abundance: -
d_gene: TRBD1

CDR3nt: TGTGCCAGCAGTGGGGGAGGCTATAATTCACCCCTCCACTTT
CDR3aa: CASSGGGYNSPLHF
j_gene: TRBJ1-6
len: 14
v_gene: TRBV7-9
abundance: -
d_gene: -

CDR3nt: TGCGCCAGCAGTCAACCCCGGCCCCCCTCAGATACGCAGTATTTT
CDR3aa: CASSQPRPPSDTQYF
j_gene: TRBJ2-3
len: 15
v_gene: TRBV10-2
abundance: -
d_gene: -

CDR3nt: TGCGCCAGCAGCCAAGCAACCGGGACGGTCCTTAGTGAGCAGTACTTC
CDR3aa: CASSQATGTVLSEQYF
j_gene: TRBJ2-7
len: 16
v_gene: TRBV4-3
abundance: -
d_gene: -

CDR3nt: TGTGCCAGCAGTGAATCCCTAGCGGGGGGACAAGAGACCCAGTACTTC
CDR3aa: CASSESLAGGQETQYF
j_gene: TRBJ2-5
len: 16
v_gene: TRBV2
abundance: once
d_gene: TRBD2

CDR3nt: TGTGCCAGCAGCGCTCCGGGACAGGGACGCGAGCAGTACTTC
CDR3aa: CASSAPGQGREQYF
j_gene: TRBJ2-7
len: 14
v_gene: TRBV7-8
abundance: many
d_gene: TRBD1

CDR3nt: TGTGCCAGCAGCTCCAGGACTAGCGGGCACACAGATACGCAGTATTTT
CDR3aa: CASSSRTSGHTDTQYF
j_gene: TRBJ2-3
len: 16
v_gene: TRBV7-6
abundance: -
d_gene: TRBD2